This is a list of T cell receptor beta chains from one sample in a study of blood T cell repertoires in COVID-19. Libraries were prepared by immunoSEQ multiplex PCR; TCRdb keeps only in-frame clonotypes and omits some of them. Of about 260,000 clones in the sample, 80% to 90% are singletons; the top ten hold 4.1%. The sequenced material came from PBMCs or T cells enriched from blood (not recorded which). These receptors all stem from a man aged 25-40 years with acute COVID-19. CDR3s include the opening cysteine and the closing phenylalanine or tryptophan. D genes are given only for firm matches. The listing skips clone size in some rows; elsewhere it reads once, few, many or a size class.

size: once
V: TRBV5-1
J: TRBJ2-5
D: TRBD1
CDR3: CASSPLSTGTELQETQYF
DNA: TGCGCCAGCAGCCCTCTATCAACCGGGACAGAACTCCAAGAGACCCAGTACTTC

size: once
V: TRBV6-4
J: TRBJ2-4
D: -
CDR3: CASSDSGDTDIQYF
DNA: TGTGCCAGCAGTGACTCAGGGGATACCGACATTCAGTACTTC

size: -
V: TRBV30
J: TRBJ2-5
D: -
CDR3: CAWSLAGKTQYF
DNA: TGTGCCTGGAGTCTGGCGGGGAAGACCCAGTACTTC

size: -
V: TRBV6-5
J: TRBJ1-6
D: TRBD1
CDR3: CASSSPGQDDSPLHF
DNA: TGTGCCAGCAGTTCCCCGGGACAGGACGATTCACCCCTCCACTTT

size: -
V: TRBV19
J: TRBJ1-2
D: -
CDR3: CASKDRRYYGYTF
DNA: TGTGCCAGTAAGGATCGGAGATACTATGGCTACACCTTC

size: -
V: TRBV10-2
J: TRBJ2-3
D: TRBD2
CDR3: CASSESLAGTTDTQYF
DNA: TGCGCCAGCAGTGAGTCCCTAGCGGGGACCACAGATACGCAGTATTTT

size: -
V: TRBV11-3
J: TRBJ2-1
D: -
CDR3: CASTAVLNSYNEQFF
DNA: TGTGCCAGCACGGCGGTTCTTAACTCCTACAATGAGCAGTTCTTC

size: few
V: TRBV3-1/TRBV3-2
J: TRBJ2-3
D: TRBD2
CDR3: CASSQKRLAEDTQYF
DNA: TGTGCCAGCAGCCAAAAACGACTAGCAGAAGATACGCAGTATTTT

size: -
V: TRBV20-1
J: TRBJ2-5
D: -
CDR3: CSASVAGAGETQYF
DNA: TGCAGTGCTAGTGTGGCGGGGGCGGGAGAGACCCAGTACTTC

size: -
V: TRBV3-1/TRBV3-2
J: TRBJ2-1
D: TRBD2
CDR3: CASSPQGLAGNEQFF
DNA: TGTGCCAGCAGCCCACAAGGACTAGCGGGGAATGAGCAGTTCTTC

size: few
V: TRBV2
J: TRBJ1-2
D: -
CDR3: CASSDRAGDGYTF
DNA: TGTGCCAGCAGTGATAGGGCAGGGGATGGCTACACCTTC

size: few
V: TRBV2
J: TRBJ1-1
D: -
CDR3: CPLVANTEAFF
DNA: TGTCCCCTTGTGGCTAACACTGAAGCTTTCTTT

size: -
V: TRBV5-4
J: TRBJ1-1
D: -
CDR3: CASSFSIAGEAFF
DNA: TGTGCCAGCAGCTTTAGTATTGCCGGTGAAGCTTTCTTT

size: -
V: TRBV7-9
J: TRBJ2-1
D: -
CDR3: CASSPPGTQEQFF
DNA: TGTGCCAGCAGCCCGCCGGGGACTCAAGAGCAGTTCTTC

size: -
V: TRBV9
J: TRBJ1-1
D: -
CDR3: CASSVGFGTEAFF
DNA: TGTGCCAGCAGCGTAGGCTTCGGGACTGAAGCTTTCTTT

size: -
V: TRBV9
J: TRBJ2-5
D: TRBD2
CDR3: CASSSSGLAGVGETQYF
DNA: TGTGCCAGCAGCTCTTCGGGACTAGCGGGAGTGGGAGAGACCCAGTACTTC

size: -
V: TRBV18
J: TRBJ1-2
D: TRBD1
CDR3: CASSPALQGAEGYTF
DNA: TGTGCCAGCTCACCCGCCCTACAGGGGGCGGAGGGCTACACCTTC

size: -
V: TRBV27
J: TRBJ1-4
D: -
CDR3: CASSRPGINEKLFF
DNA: TGTGCCAGCAGCCGACCGGGTATTAATGAAAAACTGTTTTTT

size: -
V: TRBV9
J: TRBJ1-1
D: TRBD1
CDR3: CASSVQGAAEAFF
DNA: TGTGCCAGCAGCGTGCAGGGGGCGGCTGAAGCTTTCTTT

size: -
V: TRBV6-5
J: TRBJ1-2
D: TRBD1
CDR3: CASSSTGTGAGGYTF
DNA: TGTGCCAGCAGTTCCACCGGGACAGGGGCGGGTGGCTACACCTTC

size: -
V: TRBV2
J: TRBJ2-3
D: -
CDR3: CASSVAGPFPDTQYF
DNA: TGTGCCAGCAGTGTGGCGGGGCCTTTCCCAGATACGCAGTATTTT

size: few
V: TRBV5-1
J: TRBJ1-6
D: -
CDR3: CASSLGQGSPLHF
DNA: TGCGCCAGCAGCCTCGGACAAGGATCACCCCTCCACTTT

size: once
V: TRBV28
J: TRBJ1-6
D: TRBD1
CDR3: CASSLGQGNSPLHF
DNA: TGTGCCAGCAGTCTCGGACAGGGGAATTCACCCCTCCACTTT

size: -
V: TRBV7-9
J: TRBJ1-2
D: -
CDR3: CASSLGTYGYTF
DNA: TGTGCCAGCAGCTTAGGGACATATGGCTACACCTTC

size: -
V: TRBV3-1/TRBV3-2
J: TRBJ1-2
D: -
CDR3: CASSQDYSYGYTF
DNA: TGTGCCAGCAGCCAAGACTACAGCTATGGCTACACCTTC

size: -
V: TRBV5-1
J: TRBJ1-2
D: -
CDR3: CASSLDTGGYGYTF
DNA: TGTGCCAGCAGCTTGGATACGGGGGGCTATGGCTACACCTTC

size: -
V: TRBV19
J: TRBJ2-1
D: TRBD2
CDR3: CASRPKGASGRGQFF
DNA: TGTGCCAGTAGGCCCAAGGGGGCTAGCGGGAGAGGGCAGTTCTTC

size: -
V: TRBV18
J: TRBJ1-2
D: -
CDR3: CASSPLVWGGGDGYTF
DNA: TGTGCCAGCTCACCACTCGTGTGGGGGGGCGGCGATGGCTACACCTTC

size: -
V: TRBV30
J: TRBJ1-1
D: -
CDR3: CAWSVWRKNTEAFF
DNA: TGTGCCTGGAGTGTATGGAGGAAGAACACTGAAGCTTTCTTT

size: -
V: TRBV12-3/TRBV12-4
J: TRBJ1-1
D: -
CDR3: CAIGRGRNTEAFF
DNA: TGTGCCATAGGAAGGGGGAGGAACACTGAAGCTTTCTTT

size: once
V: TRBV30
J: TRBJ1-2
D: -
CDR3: CAWSGTVTYGYTF
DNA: TGTGCCTGGAGTGGGACAGTAACCTATGGCTACACCTTC

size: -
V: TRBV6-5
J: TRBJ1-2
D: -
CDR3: CASSNRDTNYGYTF
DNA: TGTGCCAGCAGTAACAGGGATACCAACTATGGCTACACCTTC

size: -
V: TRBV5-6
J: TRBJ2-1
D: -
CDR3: CASSAGRGLLDEQFF
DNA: TGTGCCAGCAGCGCGGGACGAGGCCTGTTGGATGAGCAGTTCTTC

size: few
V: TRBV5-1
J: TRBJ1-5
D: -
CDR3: CASSLGGEGNQPQHF
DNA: TGCGCCAGCAGCTTGGGGGGCGAGGGCAATCAGCCCCAGCATTTT

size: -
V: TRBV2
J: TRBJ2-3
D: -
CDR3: CASNRESSTDTQYF
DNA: TGTGCCAGCAATAGAGAGTCTAGCACAGATACGCAGTATTTT

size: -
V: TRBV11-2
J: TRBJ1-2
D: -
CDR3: CASSLETDLYGYTF
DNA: TGTGCCAGCAGCTTAGAAACAGATCTTTATGGCTACACCTTC

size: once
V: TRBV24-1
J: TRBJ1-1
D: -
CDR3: CATSDGGTEAFF
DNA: TGTGCCACCAGTGATGGGGGGACTGAAGCTTTCTTT

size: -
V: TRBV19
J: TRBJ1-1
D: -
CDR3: CASRTSGRLNTEAFF
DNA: TGTGCCAGTAGGACCTCGGGTAGGTTGAACACTGAAGCTTTCTTT

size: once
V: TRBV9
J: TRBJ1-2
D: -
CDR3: CASSVTGVARGYTF
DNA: TGTGCCAGCAGCGTTACCGGGGTTGCGCGTGGCTACACCTTC

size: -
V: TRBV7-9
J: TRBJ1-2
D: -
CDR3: CASSLKMTGEGYTF
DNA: TGTGCCAGCAGCTTAAAGATGACAGGAGAGGGCTACACCTTC

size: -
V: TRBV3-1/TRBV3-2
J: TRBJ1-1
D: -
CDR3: CASSLRGPTTEAFF
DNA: TGTGCCAGCAGCCTCAGGGGTCCCACCACTGAAGCTTTCTTT

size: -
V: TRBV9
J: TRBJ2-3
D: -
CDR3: CASSVEGATRMNTDTQYF
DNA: TGTGCCAGCAGCGTAGAGGGAGCCACACGGATGAACACAGATACGCAGTATTTT

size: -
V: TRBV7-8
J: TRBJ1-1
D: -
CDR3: CASSLEQGTARSKAFF
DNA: TGTGCCAGCAGCTTAGAGCAGGGCACAGCCCGATCTAAAGCTTTCTTT

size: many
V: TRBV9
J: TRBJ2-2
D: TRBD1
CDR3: CASSVGQGSANTGELFF
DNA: TGTGCCAGCAGCGTGGGACAGGGGTCCGCGAACACCGGGGAGCTGTTTTTT

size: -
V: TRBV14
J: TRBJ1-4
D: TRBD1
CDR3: CASSRGQLIEKLFF
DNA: TGTGCCAGCAGCCGGGGACAGCTTATTGAAAAACTGTTTTTT

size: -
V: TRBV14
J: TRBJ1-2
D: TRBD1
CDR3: CASSQVGTGDLFYTF
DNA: TGTGCCAGCAGCCAAGTGGGGACAGGGGACCTTTTCTACACCTTC

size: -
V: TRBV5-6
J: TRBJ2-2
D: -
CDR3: CASSSPPDWELFF
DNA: TGTGCCAGCAGCTCTCCACCGGACTGGGAGCTGTTTTTT

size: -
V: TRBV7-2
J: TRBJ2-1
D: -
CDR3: CASSLAFVNEQFF
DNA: TGTGCCAGCAGCTTAGCCTTTGTGAATGAGCAGTTCTTC